The 24 T cell receptor beta chains reported below all come from one sample, sequenced in a study of blood T cells in healthy people across ages. Together with a sample-barcoded 5' primer, a J-beta primer mix was included in a second PCR lasting about 7 to 11 cycles. A single record per CDR3 protein comes from TCRdb applying MiXCR to the 5' RACE reads. The top ten hold about 30% of the sample, which has around 800,000 distinct CDR3 sequences, about 59% seen once. Sequenced sample: blood. The receptors here all came from a man younger than 40 in good health.

The chain links TRBV12-3 or TRBV12-4 to TRBJ1-2; a weak D match, TRBD1 (5 bases). The ends were cut back, 6 bases at V and 4 bases at J, with 9 bases in the middle. The CDR3 runs 12 residues. This CDR3 is CASSGDFYGYTF. For the CDR3, the DNA is TGTGCCAGCAGCGGGGACTTCTATGGCTACACCTTC.

This chain connects TRBV7-9 to TRBJ1-4; tentatively, D is TRBD1 (6 bases). The CDR3 spans 17 residues. Deletions cut 5 bases from V and 0 bases from J, with 16 bases between. Germline CDR1 is SEHNR and CDR2 is FQNEAQ (reference sequence). CDR3 sequence reads: CASSPFGGATTNEKLFF. CDR3 nucleotides: TGTGCCAGCAGCCCGTTTGGGGGGGCAACAACTAATGAAAAACTGTTTTTT.

The V and J genes are TRBV6-5 and TRBJ2-7; D perhaps matches TRBD1 (5 bases). This CDR3 region has 13 residues. CDR1 MNHEY and CDR2 SVGAGI come from the germline V gene. V lost 6 bases to trimming and J lost 3 bases, with 12 bases between them. The CDR3 nucleotides are TGTGCCAGCAGCCAGACAGCCCTCTACGAGCAGTACTTC. It translates to CASSQTALYEQYF.

The genes are TRBV13 and TRBJ2-3, with 11 positions matching TRBD1. The V and J ends lost 5 bases and 1 base, in that order; junction bases with no gene match: 2. This CDR3 spans 15 amino acids. From germline, CDR1 is PRHDT and CDR2 FYEKMQ (reference sequence). The CDR3 bases are TGTGCCAGCAGCCCGGACAGGGGGCGCACAGATACGCAGTATTTT. Encoded protein: CASSPDRGRTDTQYF.

J is TRBJ2-3 and V is TRBV20-1; D is uncertain. The CDR3 covers 13 residues. Germline assignment: CDR1 DFQATT and CDR2 SNEGSKA (reference sequence). V lost 2 bases to trimming and J lost 8 bases, with 14 bases between them. CDR3 protein: CSARSFPESTQYF. The CDR3 DNA follows: TGCAGTGCTAGATCGTTCCCCGAGAGTACGCAGTATTTT.

The chain uses TRBV7-9 and TRBJ1-1; D is ambiguous. Trimming shortened V by 5 bases and J by 6 bases, and 7 bases separated the two germline ends. The CDR3 has 11 amino acids. Germline CDR1 and CDR2: SEHNR and FQNEAQ (reference sequence). CDR3 loop: CASSGGAEAFF. The CDR3 nucleotides are TGTGCCAGCAGCGGAGGAGCTGAAGCTTTCTTT.

This chain uses TRBV9 with TRBJ2-3; unclear D gene. CDR3 length: 13 amino acids. Germline assignment: CDR1 SGDLS and CDR2 YYNGEE. V lost 3 bases and J lost 3, with 8 bases in between. Here the CDR3 reads CASSGPLTDTQYF. For the CDR3, the DNA is TGTGCCAGCAGCGGCCCTCTTACAGATACGCAGTATTTT.

This chain joins TRBV28 and TRBJ1-2; a possible D gene is TRBD1 (5 bases). CDR1 is MDHEN, CDR2 SYDVKM, per germline. The CDR3 spans 15 residues. Trimming removed 6 bases at V and 6 bases at J, with 20 bases between. The CDR3 region has the DNA TGTGCCAGCAGCCTAGGTCACCCCAAACAGGATGGCTACACCTTC. Translated, it gives CASSLGHPKQDGYTF.

J is TRBJ1-5 and V is TRBV20-1, with D hard to call. The V gene's germline CDR1 is DFQATT and CDR2 SNEGSKA (reference sequence). The CDR3 extends over 15 amino acids. The V gene lost 5 bases and the J gene lost 5 bases, with 19 bases spanning the gap. The CDR3 nucleotides read TGCAGTGCTGGCCGACAATCGGGGAGGGATCAGCCCCAGCATTTT. Amino acid sequence: CSAGRQSGRDQPQHF.

This clonotype was counted between two and nine times. The chain joins TRBV28 to TRBJ2-1, with D hard to call. V lost 10 bases to trimming and J lost 0 bases, with 19 bases between them. This CDR3 is built from 16 residues. Germline V gene lookup returns CDR1 MDHEN and CDR2 SYDVKM. The CDR3 region is CATLRPDTSSYNEQFF. CDR3 coding DNA: TGTGCCACCCTTAGGCCAGACACGAGCTCCTACAATGAGCAGTTCTTC.

The chain uses TRBV6-5 and TRBJ2-1; D not resolved. Trimming stripped 0 bases from V and 9 bases from J, with 6 bases between. CDR3 size: 12 residues. Germline V gives CDR1 MNHEY, CDR2 SVGAGI. The CDR3 here is CASSYSSTEQFF. In DNA form, the CDR3 reads TGTGCCAGCAGTTACTCTTCCACTGAGCAGTTCTTC.

A few counts support this clonotype. This chain links TRBV4-2 with TRBJ1-2; tentative D call: TRBD1 (6 bases). This CDR3 is built from 14 residues. The V and J ends lost 4 bases and 1 base respectively, with 10 bases between them. Germline lookup yields CDR1 LGHNA and CDR2 YNFKEQ. CDR3: CASSRDRNNYGYTF. The CDR3 DNA reads TGTGCCAGCAGCCGAGACAGGAATAACTATGGCTACACCTTC.

The genes are TRBV21-1 and TRBJ2-5; whether TRBD1, the table's D call, matches the DNA was not checked. TRBV21-1 is an annotated pseudogene. This CDR3 is built from 18 residues. CDR3 loop: CASSKFFPGQGILETQYF. The CDR3 DNA sequence: TGTGCCAGCAGCAAATTTTTCCCGGGACAGGGGATTTTGGAGACCCAGTACTTC.

V and J are TRBV9 and TRBJ1-2, with D possibly TRBD1 on 6 matching bases. CDR3 length equals 14 residues. Per the germline V gene, CDR1 is SGDLS and CDR2 is YYNGEE. Deletions cut 5 bases from V and 3 bases from J, with 14 bases between. CDR3 bases: TGTGCCAGCAGGGACGCAGGGGAGGACTATGGCTACACCTTC. Amino acids: CASRDAGEDYGYTF.

This clonotype came up a few times. The genes are TRBV4-3 and TRBJ2-7; D may be TRBD2 (5 bases). The germline V gene has CDR1 LGHNA and CDR2 YSLEER. Trimming left V 2 bases short and J 3 bases short, with 14 bases between. The CDR3 sequence is 15 residues long. CDR3 in amino acids: CASSQYRGRSYEQYF. The CDR3 bases are TGCGCCAGCAGCCAATATCGGGGAAGGAGCTACGAGCAGTACTTC.

This chain connects TRBV7-2 to TRBJ2-1; no firm D call. Trimming shortened V by 0 bases and J by 10 bases, and 7 bases separated the two germline ends. The CDR3 runs to 12 residues. Germline CDR1 and CDR2: SGHTA and FQGNSA. CDR3 region: CASSLALYEQFF. The DNA for the CDR3 is TGTGCCAGCAGCTTAGCGTTGTACGAGCAGTTCTTC.

The chain combines TRBV10-3 with TRBJ1-6; D gene uncertain. This CDR3 comprises 16 residues. Looked up from germline, CDR1 is ENHRY and CDR2 is SYGVKD. The V and J ends lost 10 bases and 8 bases respectively, with 24 bases between them. CDR3 in DNA: TGTGCCACCGAGCGGGATGGAACGAAGGTAGATTCACCCCTCCACTTT. This gives the protein CATERDGTKVDSPLHF.

This chain uses TRBV4-2 with TRBJ2-1; 10 bases are shared with TRBD1. With 3 bases clipped from V and 3 bases from J, the junction kept 8 bases outside the gene matches. CDR1 LGHNA and CDR2 YNFKEQ come from the germline V gene. The CDR3 sequence is 17 residues long. This CDR3 is CASSQGTGANFYNEQFF. For the CDR3, the DNA is TGTGCCAGCAGCCAGGGGACAGGGGCTAATTTCTACAATGAGCAGTTCTTC.

This clonotype showed up just a few times. V is TRBV20-1 and J is TRBJ2-7, with 7 bases matching TRBD1. The length of the CDR3 is 12 residues. The ends lost 6 bases at V and 7 bases at J; junction bases unmatched: 9. Germline V gene sequence: CDR1 DFQATT, CDR2 SNEGSKA (reference sequence). CDR3 residues: CSARLTGWEQYF. The CDR3 region has the DNA TGCAGTGCGAGATTGACAGGGTGGGAGCAGTACTTC.

V and J are TRBV4-2 and TRBJ1-3; TRBD1 aligns across 9 bases. Germline lookup yields CDR1 LGHNA and CDR2 YNFKEQ. V was pared by 2 bases and J by 4 bases, with 6 bases of the junction left unmatched. The CDR3 has 16 amino acids. The chain's CDR3 is CASSQPDRGGGNTIYF. CDR3 in DNA: TGTGCCAGCAGCCAACCCGACAGGGGGGGCGGAAACACCATATATTTT.

The rearrangement links TRBV7-9 to TRBJ2-3; a weak D match, TRBD2 (6 bases). CDR3 length: 14 residues. Germline V gene lookup returns CDR1 SEHNR and CDR2 FQNEAQ (reference sequence). V was pared by 11 bases and J by 3 bases, with 18 bases between. For the CDR3, the DNA is TGTGCCCTCACGCGATGGGGGGATACAGATACGCAGTATTTT. Its protein product is CALTRWGDTDTQYF.

V gene TRBV6-2 or TRBV6-3 combines with J gene TRBJ2-4; 7 nucleotides match TRBD1. The end of the DNA is better explained by TRBJ2-7, so the J call may be wrong. CDR1 and CDR2 (germline): MNHEY, SVGEGT. The CDR3 is made up of 15 amino acids. The CDR3, as DNA: TGTGCCAGCAGTTCCCGACAGGGTTACTCCTACGAGCAGTACTTC. This encodes CASSSRQGYSYEQYF.

This clonotype has just a few counts. The CDR3 region has the DNA TGTGCCAACCGACAGGGGGCGATTTGTCCCTACGAGCAGTACTTC. It is translated as CANRQGAICPYEQYF. The rearrangement joins TRBV28 to TRBJ2-7, with 10 bases aligning to TRBD1. The germline V gene encodes CDR1 MDHEN and CDR2 SYDVKM. The V and J ends lost 10 bases and 2 bases, in that order; junction bases with no gene match: 11. The CDR3 runs 15 residues.

The chain combines TRBV18 with TRBJ1-2; D gene unclear. The CDR3 covers 13 residues. From germline, CDR1 is KGHSH and CDR2 LQKENI. V lost 2 bases and J 8 bases, leaving 12 bases between the germline ends. CDR3 sequence: CASSPYAGSGYTF. The CDR3 DNA is TGTGCCAGCTCACCATACGCAGGCAGCGGCTACACCTTC.